These 20 T cell receptor beta chains originate from one sample sequenced in a study of OX40 agonist ivuxolimab in advanced cancers. Libraries were prepared by immunoSEQ multiplex PCR; TCRdb keeps only in-frame clonotypes and omits some of them. The table includes some 100,000 clones, around 90% detected once. The source was CD4+ or CD8+ T cells sorted from blood, collected in a trial of the OX40 agonist ivuxolimab. These receptors all come from an adult with an advanced solid tumor such as melanoma, head and neck, liver or kidney cancer.

The V gene is TRBV4-2, the J gene TRBJ1-4, with 10 positions matching TRBD1. V dropped 1 base and J dropped 3; count of bases not matched to a gene: 5. Germline loops: CDR1 LGHNA, CDR2 YNFKEQ. This CDR3 spans 17 amino acids. The CDR3 here is CASSQAGQGEANEKLFF. The CDR3, as DNA: TGTGCCAGCAGCCAAGCAGGACAGGGGGAAGCTAATGAAAAACTGTTTTTT.

This rearrangement joins TRBV5-4 to TRBJ2-5; D might be TRBD2 (5 bases). The CDR3 sequence is 15 residues long. V gave up 0 bases and J gave up 1 base, with 10 bases separating them. Germline V gives CDR1 SGHNT, CDR2 YYREEE (reference sequence). The CDR3 is CASSLAGDGQETQYF. CDR3 nucleotide sequence: TGTGCCAGCAGCTTGGCCGGGGATGGCCAAGAGACCCAGTACTTC. Full variable domain (remainder filled in from reference TRBV5-4 and TRBJ2-5): ETGVTQSPTHLIKTRGQQVTLRCSSQSGHNTVSWYQQALGQGPQFIFQYYREEENGRGNFPPRFSGLQFPNYSSELNVNALELDDSALYLCASSLAGDGQETQYFGPGTRLLVL.

The V call is TRBV5-1, the J call TRBJ2-5; D perhaps matches TRBD1 (5 bases). The CDR3 sequence is 15 residues long. Trimming stripped 0 bases from V and 1 base from J, with 10 bases between. Germline loops: CDR1 SGHRS, CDR2 YFSETQ. DNA of the CDR3: TGCGCCAGCAGCTTGGCCGGTACAGGCCAAGAGACCCAGTACTTC. Translated, it gives CASSLAGTGQETQYF.

V usage is TRBV5-4 and J usage is TRBJ1-2; D call uncertain. Trimming left V 6 bases short and J 0 bases short, with 15 bases between. This CDR3 contains 15 residues. The V gene's germline CDR1 is SGHNT and CDR2 YYREEE (reference sequence). CDR3 nucleotides: TGTGCCAGCACCCTGGACGTCGGCGCTAACTATGGCTACACCTTC. Amino acids: CASTLDVGANYGYTF.

The chain combines TRBV5-1 with TRBJ2-1, with TRBD2 matching over 10 bases. The CDR3 runs 14 residues. Trimming took 6 bases from V and 7 from J; bases not matched to a gene: 7. Looked up from germline, CDR1 is SGHRS and CDR2 is YFSETQ. CDR3 nucleotides: TGCGCCAGCAACCCAGCGGGAGGGACGAATGAGCAGTTCTTC. Residues: CASNPAGGTNEQFF. The full variable domain, with the rest looked up from reference TRBV5-1 and TRBJ2-1, is KAGVTQTPRYLIKTRGQQVTLSCSPISGHRSVSWYQQTPGQGLQFLFEYFSETQRNKGNFPGRFSGRQFSNSRSEMNVSTLELGDSALYLCASNPAGGTNEQFFGPGTRLTVL.

This clone showed up just a few times. The chain's CDR3 is CASIPGGGKQFF. The DNA for the CDR3 is TGTGCCAGCATCCCGGGCGGGGGTAAGCAGTTCTTC. The chain links TRBV11-2 to TRBJ2-1; TRBD2 matches 7 bases. CDR3 length: 12 residues. Germline V CDR1 and CDR2: SGHAT, FQNNGV. V shed 7 bases, J shed 11 bases, and the junction held 8 bases outside the gene matches.

The rearrangement links TRBV21-1 to TRBJ2-3. TRBV21-1 is a recognized pseudogene. The CDR3 loop spans 18 amino acids. CDR3 sequence (DNA): TGTGCCAGCAGCAAAGGCCCCGGGCCAGGCGTTAGCACAGATACGCAGTATTTT. It codes for CASSKGPGPGVSTDTQYF.

This clone was detected once. The chain is built from TRBV10-2 and TRBJ2-7; 9 positions agree with TRBD2. The V gene end was trimmed by 6 bases and the J gene end by 3 bases; junction bases not matched to a gene: 3. CDR1 is WSHSY, CDR2 SAAADI, per germline. CDR3 length: 13 amino acids. CDR3 coding DNA: TGCGCCAGCAGGGCTAGCGGGAACTACGAGCAGTACTTC. This encodes CASRASGNYEQYF.

The V gene is TRBV28, the J gene TRBJ2-2; D not certain. V was trimmed by 2 bases and J by 6 bases, leaving 1 base between them. CDR1 and CDR2 from the germline V gene are MDHEN and SYDVKM. This CDR3 contains 11 residues. For the CDR3, the DNA is TGTGCCAGCAGTTTACCCGGGGAGCTGTTTTTT. It codes for CASSLPGELFF.

The chain recombines TRBV30 with TRBJ1-5, with a possible D match to TRBD1 (5 bases). CDR3 length: 13 amino acids. The V and J ends lost 7 bases and 10 bases respectively, with 20 bases between them. In germline, CDR1 is GTSNPN, CDR2 SVGIG (reference sequence). As DNA, the CDR3 is TGTGCCTCGAGCACAGGACTAAGTGATCCCCAGCATTTT. Protein product: CASSTGLSDPQHF. Using reference TRBV30 and TRBJ1-5 for the parts outside the CDR3, the full variable domain is SQTIHQWPATLVQPVGSPLSLECTVEGTSNPNLYWYRQAAGRGLQLLFYSVGIGQISSEVPQNLSASRPQDRQFILSSKKLLLSDSGFYLCASSTGLSDPQHFGDGTRLSIL.

This clone was seen just once. The chain employs TRBV5-4 and TRBJ2-2; 10 positions agree with TRBD1. V dropped 0 bases and J dropped 4; count of bases not matched to a gene: 3. CDR1 is SGHNT, CDR2 YYREEE, per germline (reference sequence). This CDR3 comprises 16 residues. The CDR3 region has the DNA TGTGCCAGCAGCTTGGGGGACAGGGGAATCACCGGGGAGCTGTTTTTT. Translated, it gives CASSLGDRGITGELFF.

This chain links TRBV30 with TRBJ2-5; D uncertain. CDR1 is GTSNPN and CDR2 is SVGIG in the germline V gene (reference sequence). The V end lost 0 bases, the J end lost 5 bases, and 4 bases lay between the germline ends. The length of the CDR3 is 11 residues. CDR3 bases: TGTGCCTGGAGTGTACTTGAGACCCAGTACTTC. It yields the protein CAWSVLETQYF.

The chain is built from TRBV10-3 and TRBJ2-1, with 11 bases fitting TRBD2. This CDR3 spans 16 amino acids. V gave up 9 bases and J gave up 0 bases; unmatched junction bases: 7. Per the germline V gene, CDR1 is ENHRY and CDR2 is SYGVKD. CDR3: CAIRTSGQSSYNEQFF. For the CDR3, the DNA is TGTGCCATACGGACTAGCGGGCAGAGCTCCTACAATGAGCAGTTCTTC.

CDR3 in amino acids: CAISESGPNSYEQYF. The CDR3, as DNA: TGTGCCATCAGTGAGTCGGGACCGAACTCCTACGAGCAGTACTTC. The chain is built from TRBV10-3 and TRBJ2-7; D may be TRBD1 or TRBD2 (5 bases each). The ends were cut back, 0 bases at V and 0 bases at J, with 9 bases in the middle. The CDR3 has 15 residues. Germline V gene sequence: CDR1 ENHRY, CDR2 SYGVKD.

The chain joins TRBV6-6 to TRBJ1-2; the match to TRBD1 covers 8 bases. The CDR3 totals 15 residues. Germline V CDR1 and CDR2: MNHNY, SVGAGI (reference sequence). V gave up 5 bases and J gave up 4 bases; unmatched junction bases: 9. The CDR3 region has the DNA TGTGCCAGCAGTGCGTCGACAGGGGACGGCTATGGCTACACCTTC. Encoded protein: CASSASTGDGYGYTF.

The chain joins TRBV6-1 to TRBJ1-1; 8 bases agree with TRBD1. The V segment lost 7 bases and the J segment 2 bases; nucleotides outside the gene matches: 6. Germline V gene lookup returns CDR1 MNHNS and CDR2 SASEGT. CDR3 length equals 14 residues. Here the CDR3 reads CASKSTGANTEAFF. CDR3 sequence (DNA): TGTGCCAGCAAATCGACAGGGGCTAACACTGAAGCTTTCTTT.

V is TRBV19 and J is TRBJ1-2; D gene uncertain. The germline V and J ends were trimmed by 3 bases and 1 base, with 6 bases remaining between them. Germline V lookup: CDR1 LNHDA, CDR2 SQIVND (reference sequence). This CDR3 is 13 amino acids long. CDR3 nucleotide sequence: TGTGCCAGTAGTATTAGTTATAACTATGGCTACACCTTC. Translating gives CASSISYNYGYTF.

This chain uses TRBV6-1 with TRBJ1-1, with D uncertain. Germline CDR1 is MNHNS and CDR2 is SASEGT. The CDR3 has 12 amino acids. Between the trimmed V and J ends, which lost 8 bases and 4 bases, there was a span of 11 bases. CDR3 bases: TGTGCCAGCTCGCGGGAGTTCACTGAAGCTTTCTTT. Protein sequence: CASSREFTEAFF.

The chain has TRBV7-9 and TRBJ2-7; D possibly uses TRBD1 or TRBD2 (6 bases each). V was shortened by 4 bases and J by 3 bases, with 19 bases between the two germline ends. Germline CDR1 and CDR2: SEHNR and FQNEAQ (reference sequence). This CDR3 is 16 amino acids long. The CDR3 DNA reads TGTGCCAGCAGCTCAGGGTGGGGGGACATAGACTACGAGCAGTACTTC. It translates to CASSSGWGDIDYEQYF.

This clone was found once. V usage is TRBV5-1 and J usage is TRBJ2-3; D is ambiguous. The CDR3 consists of 13 residues. V was clipped by 4 bases and J by 6 bases, with 12 bases between them. Per germline, CDR1 SGHRS and CDR2 YFSETQ. The CDR3 DNA reads TGCGCCAGCAGCGGGGATTCAGCGGATACGCAGTATTTT. It encodes CASSGDSADTQYF.